This T cell receptor beta chain was sequenced for a study of OX40 agonist ivuxolimab in advanced cancers. The CDR3 covers 15 residues. Germline V lookup: CDR1 SGHAT, CDR2 FQNNGV. The ends were cut back, 10 bases at V and 1 base at J, with 19 bases in the middle. Using immunoSEQ multiplex PCR, the repertoire was profiled, and TCRdb retains in-frame clones only, with some absent. The sample includes around 58,000 clones, about 89% of them seen just once. The sequence was obtained from an adult with an advanced solid tumor such as melanoma, head and neck, liver or kidney cancer. This specimen was CD4+ or CD8+ T cells sorted from blood, taken in a trial of the OX40 agonist ivuxolimab. The chain carries TRBV11-2 and TRBJ1-1; a possible D gene is TRBD1 (6 bases). The CDR3: CATGGGRIKNTEAFF. CDR3 coding DNA: TGTGCCACCGGGGGGGGGCGGATAAAGAACACTGAAGCTTTCTTT.